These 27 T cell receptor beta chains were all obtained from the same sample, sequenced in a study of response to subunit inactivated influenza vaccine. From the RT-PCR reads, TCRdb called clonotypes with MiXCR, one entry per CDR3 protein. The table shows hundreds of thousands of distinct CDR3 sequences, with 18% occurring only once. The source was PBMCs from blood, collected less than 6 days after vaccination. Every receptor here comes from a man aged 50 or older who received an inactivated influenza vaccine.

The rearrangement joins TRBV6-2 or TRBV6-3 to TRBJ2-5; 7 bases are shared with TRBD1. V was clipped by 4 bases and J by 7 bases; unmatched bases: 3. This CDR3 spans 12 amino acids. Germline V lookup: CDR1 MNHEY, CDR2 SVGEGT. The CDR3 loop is CASSSGGWTQYF. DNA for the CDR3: TGTGCCAGCAGTTCAGGGGGTTGGACCCAGTACTTC.

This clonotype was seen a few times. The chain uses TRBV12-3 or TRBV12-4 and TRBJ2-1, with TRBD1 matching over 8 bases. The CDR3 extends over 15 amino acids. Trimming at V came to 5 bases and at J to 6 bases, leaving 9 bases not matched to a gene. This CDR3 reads CASSTTHRGSNEQFF. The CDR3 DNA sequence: TGTGCCAGCAGTACGACTCACAGGGGGTCCAATGAGCAGTTCTTC.

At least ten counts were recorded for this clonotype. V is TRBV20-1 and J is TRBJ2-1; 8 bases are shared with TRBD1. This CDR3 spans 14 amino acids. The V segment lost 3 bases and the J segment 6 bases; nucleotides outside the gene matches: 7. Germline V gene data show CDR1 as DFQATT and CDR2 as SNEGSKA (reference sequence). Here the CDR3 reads CSASRVRGRNEQFF. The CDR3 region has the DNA TGCAGTGCTAGTCGAGTCAGGGGGCGCAATGAGCAGTTCTTC.

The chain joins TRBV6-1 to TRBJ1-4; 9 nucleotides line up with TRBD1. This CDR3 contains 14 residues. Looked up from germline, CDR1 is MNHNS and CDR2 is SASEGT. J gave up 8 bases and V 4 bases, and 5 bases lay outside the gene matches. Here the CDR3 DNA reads TGTGCCAGCAGTGGTGGACAGGGGAGAGAAAAACTGTTTTTT. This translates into CASSGGQGREKLFF.

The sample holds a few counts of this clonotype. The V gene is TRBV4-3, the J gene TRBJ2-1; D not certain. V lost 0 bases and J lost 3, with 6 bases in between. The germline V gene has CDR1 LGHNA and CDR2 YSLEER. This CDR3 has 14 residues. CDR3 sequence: CASSQDGSYNEQFF. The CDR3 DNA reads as TGCGCCAGCAGCCAAGATGGTAGCTACAATGAGCAGTTCTTC.

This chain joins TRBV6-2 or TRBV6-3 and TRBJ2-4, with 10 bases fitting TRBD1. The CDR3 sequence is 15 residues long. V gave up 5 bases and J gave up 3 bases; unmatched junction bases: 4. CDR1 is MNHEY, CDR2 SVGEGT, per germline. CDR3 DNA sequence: TGTGCCAGCAGTGTGACAGGGGGCTACAAAAACATTCAGTACTTC. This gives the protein CASSVTGGYKNIQYF.

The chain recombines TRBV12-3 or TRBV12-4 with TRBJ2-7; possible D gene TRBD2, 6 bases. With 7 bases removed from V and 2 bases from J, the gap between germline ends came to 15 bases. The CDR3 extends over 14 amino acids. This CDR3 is CASNYGGETYEQYF. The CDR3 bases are TGTGCCAGCAATTATGGCGGGGAAACCTACGAGCAGTACTTC.

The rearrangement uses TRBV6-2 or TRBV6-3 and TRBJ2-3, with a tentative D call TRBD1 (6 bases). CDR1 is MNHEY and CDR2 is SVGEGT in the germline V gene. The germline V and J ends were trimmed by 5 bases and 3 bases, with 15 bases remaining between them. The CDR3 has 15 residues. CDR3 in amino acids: CASSRQGGATDTQYF. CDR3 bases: TGTGCCAGCAGTCGCCAAGGGGGAGCGACAGATACGCAGTATTTT.

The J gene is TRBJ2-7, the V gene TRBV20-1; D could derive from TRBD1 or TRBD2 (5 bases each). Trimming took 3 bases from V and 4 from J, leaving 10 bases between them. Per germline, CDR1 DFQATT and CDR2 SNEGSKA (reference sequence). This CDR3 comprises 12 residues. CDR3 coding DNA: TGCAGTGCTAGGGGGGTGAGGTACGAGCAGTACTTC. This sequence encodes CSARGVRYEQYF.

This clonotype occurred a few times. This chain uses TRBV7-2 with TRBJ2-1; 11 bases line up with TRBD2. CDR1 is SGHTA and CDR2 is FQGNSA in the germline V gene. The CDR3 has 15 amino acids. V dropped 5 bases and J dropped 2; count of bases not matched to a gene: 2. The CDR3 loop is CASSVSGRAYNEQFF. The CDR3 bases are TGTGCCAGCAGCGTTAGCGGGAGGGCCTACAATGAGCAGTTCTTC.

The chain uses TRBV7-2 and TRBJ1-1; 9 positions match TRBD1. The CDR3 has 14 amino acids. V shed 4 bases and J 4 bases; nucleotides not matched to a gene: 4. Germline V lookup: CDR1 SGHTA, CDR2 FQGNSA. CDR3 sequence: CASSYADRGTEAFF. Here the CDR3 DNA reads TGTGCCAGCAGCTACGCGGACAGGGGCACTGAAGCTTTCTTT.

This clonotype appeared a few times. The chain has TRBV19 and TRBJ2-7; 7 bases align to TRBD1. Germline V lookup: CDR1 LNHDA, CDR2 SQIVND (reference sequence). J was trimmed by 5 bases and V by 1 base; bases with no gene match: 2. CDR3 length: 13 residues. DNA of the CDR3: TGTGCCAGTAGTATAGTCGGGACAGACGAGCAGTACTTC. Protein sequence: CASSIVGTDEQYF.

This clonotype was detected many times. The chain's CDR3 is CASSYSRQGTSQPQHF. The CDR3 coding sequence is TGTGCCAGCAGTTACTCACGACAGGGTACCAGTCAGCCCCAGCATTTT. The rearrangement joins TRBV6-2 or TRBV6-3 to TRBJ1-5; 7 bases map to TRBD1. CDR1 and CDR2 (germline): MNHEY, SVGEGT. The J segment lost 6 bases and the V segment lost 0 bases, leaving 8 bases of the junction unmatched. CDR3 length: 16 amino acids.

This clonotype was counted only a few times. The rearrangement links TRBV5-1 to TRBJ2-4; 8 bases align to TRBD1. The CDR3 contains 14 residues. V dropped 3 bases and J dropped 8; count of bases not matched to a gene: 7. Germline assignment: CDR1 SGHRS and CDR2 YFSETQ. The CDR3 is CASSSMDRVDIQYF. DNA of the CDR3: TGCGCCAGCAGCTCAATGGACAGGGTAGACATTCAGTACTTC. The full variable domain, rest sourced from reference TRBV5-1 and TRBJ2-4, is KAGVTQTPRYLIKTRGQQVTLSCSPISGHRSVSWYQQTPGQGLQFLFEYFSETQRNKGNFPGRFSGRQFSNSRSEMNVSTLELGDSALYLCASSSMDRVDIQYFGAGTRLSVL.

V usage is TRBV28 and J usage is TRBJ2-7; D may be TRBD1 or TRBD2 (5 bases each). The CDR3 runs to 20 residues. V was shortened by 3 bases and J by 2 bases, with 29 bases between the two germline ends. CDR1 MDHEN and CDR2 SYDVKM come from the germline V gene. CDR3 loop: CASSFPGPSATIRDPYEQYF. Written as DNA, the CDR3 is TGTGCCAGCAGTTTCCCGGGACCATCCGCCACCATCCGTGACCCCTACGAGCAGTACTTC.

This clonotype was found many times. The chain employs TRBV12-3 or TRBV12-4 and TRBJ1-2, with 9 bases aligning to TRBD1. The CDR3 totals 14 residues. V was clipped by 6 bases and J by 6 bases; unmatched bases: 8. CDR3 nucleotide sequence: TGTGCCAGCAGAGAGGGACAGGGAACAAATGGCTACACCTTC. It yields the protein CASREGQGTNGYTF.

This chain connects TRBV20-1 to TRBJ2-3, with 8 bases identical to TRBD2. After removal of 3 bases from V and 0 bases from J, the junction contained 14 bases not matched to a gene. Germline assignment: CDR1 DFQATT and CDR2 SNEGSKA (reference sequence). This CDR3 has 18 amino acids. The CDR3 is CSASILSSGSLSTDTQYF. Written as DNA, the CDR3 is TGCAGTGCTAGTATCTTGTCTAGCGGGTCCCTGAGCACAGATACGCAGTATTTT.

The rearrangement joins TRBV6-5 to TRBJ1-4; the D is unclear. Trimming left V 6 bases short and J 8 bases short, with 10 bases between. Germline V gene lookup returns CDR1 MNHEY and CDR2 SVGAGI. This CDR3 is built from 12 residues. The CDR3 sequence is CASRFPGEKLFF. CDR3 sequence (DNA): TGTGCCAGCAGATTTCCAGGAGAAAAACTGTTTTTT.

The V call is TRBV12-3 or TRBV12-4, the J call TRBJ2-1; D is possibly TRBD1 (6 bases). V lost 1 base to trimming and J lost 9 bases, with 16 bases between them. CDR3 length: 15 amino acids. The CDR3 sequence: CASSLEGSLGGEQFF. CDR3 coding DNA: TGTGCCAGCAGTTTAGAGGGTTCTCTAGGGGGTGAGCAGTTCTTC.

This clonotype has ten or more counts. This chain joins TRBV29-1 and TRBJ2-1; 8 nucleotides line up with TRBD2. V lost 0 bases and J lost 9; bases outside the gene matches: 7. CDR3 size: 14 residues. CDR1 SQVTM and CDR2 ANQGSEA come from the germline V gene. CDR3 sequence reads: CSVEDTSGRAEQFF. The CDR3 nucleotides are TGCAGCGTTGAAGATACGAGCGGGAGAGCTGAGCAGTTCTTC.

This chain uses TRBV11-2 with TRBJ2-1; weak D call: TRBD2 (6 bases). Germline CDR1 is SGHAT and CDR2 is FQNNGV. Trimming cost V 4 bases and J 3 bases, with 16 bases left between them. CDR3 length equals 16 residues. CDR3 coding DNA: TGTGCCAGCAGCTCTGTCGCGGGGCCAAACTACAATGAGCAGTTCTTC. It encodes CASSSVAGPNYNEQFF.

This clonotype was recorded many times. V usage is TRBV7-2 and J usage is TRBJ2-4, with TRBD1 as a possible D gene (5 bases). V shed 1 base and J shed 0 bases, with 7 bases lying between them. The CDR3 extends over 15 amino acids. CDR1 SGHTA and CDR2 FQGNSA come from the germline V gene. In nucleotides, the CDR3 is TGTGCCAGCAGCTTAGACAGGCTAGCCAAAAACATTCAGTACTTC. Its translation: CASSLDRLAKNIQYF.

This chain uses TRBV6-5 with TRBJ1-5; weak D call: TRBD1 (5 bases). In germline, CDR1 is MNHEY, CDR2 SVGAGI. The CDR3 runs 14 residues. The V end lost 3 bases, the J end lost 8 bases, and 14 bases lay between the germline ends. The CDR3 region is CASSYRTSLEPQHF. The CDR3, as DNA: TGTGCCAGCAGTTATCGGACAAGTTTAGAGCCCCAGCATTTT.

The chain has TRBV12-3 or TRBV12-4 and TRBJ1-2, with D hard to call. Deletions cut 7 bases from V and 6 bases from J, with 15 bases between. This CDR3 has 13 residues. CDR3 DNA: TGTGCCAGCACCATGTCGTTGAGGCATGGCTACACCTTC. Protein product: CASTMSLRHGYTF.

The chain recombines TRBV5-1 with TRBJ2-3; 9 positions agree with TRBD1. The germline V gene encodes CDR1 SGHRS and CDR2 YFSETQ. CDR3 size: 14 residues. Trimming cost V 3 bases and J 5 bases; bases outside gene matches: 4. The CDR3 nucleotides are TGCGCCAGCAGCTCGGGACAGGGAGGAGATACGCAGTATTTT. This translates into CASSSGQGGDTQYF. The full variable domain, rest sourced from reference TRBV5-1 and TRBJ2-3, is KAGVTQTPRYLIKTRGQQVTLSCSPISGHRSVSWYQQTPGQGLQFLFEYFSETQRNKGNFPGRFSGRQFSNSRSEMNVSTLELGDSALYLCASSSGQGGDTQYFGPGTRLTVL.

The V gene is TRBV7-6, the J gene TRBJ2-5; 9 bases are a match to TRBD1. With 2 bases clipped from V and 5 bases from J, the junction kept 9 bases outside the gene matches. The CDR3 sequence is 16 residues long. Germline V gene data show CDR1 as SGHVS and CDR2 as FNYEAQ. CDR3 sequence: CASSLTGTGSGETQYF. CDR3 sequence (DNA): TGTGCCAGCAGCTTAACCGGGACAGGGTCGGGGGAGACCCAGTACTTC.

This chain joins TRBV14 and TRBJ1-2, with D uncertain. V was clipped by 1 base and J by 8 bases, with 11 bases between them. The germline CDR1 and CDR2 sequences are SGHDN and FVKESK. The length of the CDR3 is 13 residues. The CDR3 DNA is TGTGCCAGCAGCCAAGCTCGCTCGTGGGGCTACACCTTC. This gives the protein CASSQARSWGYTF. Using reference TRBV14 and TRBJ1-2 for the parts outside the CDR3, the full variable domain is EAGVTQFPSHSVIEKGQTVTLRCDPISGHDNLYWYRRVMGKEIKFLLHFVKESKQDESGMPNNRFLAERTGGTYSTLKVQPAELEDSGVYFCASSQARSWGYTFGSGTRLTVV.